This T cell receptor beta chain originates from a study of CD8 T cells in ankylosing spondylitis. The germline CDR1 and CDR2 sequences are SGHAT and FQNNGV. The CDR3 spans 17 residues. Germline trimming cut 1 base from V and 1 base from J; bases unmatched to any gene: 7. TCRdb re-called the 5' RACE reads through MiXCR, storing one row per CDR3 protein. The sample lists roughly 140,000 distinct CDR3 sequences; around two fifths were seen once. This chain links TRBV11-2 with TRBJ2-7; TRBD2 matches 10 bases. The specimen sequenced was synovial fluid, either unsorted or a sorted T cell fraction (not recorded which). The source of this sequence is a male donor with ankylosing spondylitis. The CDR3 protein is CASSLGWLAGDSYEQYF. The CDR3 nucleotides are TGTGCCAGCAGCTTAGGATGGCTAGCGGGGGATTCCTACGAGCAGTACTTC.